Listed below are T cell receptor beta chains from one sample, sequenced in a study of T-cell reconstitution after alpha-beta-depleted transplantation in children. MiXCR, applied by TCRdb to the PCR reads, yields one record per CDR3 protein. The data show 200,000 to 250,000 distinct CDR3 sequences, around 12% seen once. The starting material was PBMCs from the stem cell graft donor, obtained from the stem cell graft. The receptor source for this set is a human donor who donated a stem cell graft to a child with acute lymphoblastic leukemia. The CDR3 runs from the conserved cysteine through the conserved F or W. The D gene is left open where the match is weak. Some rows have no size entry. The others give once, few or many, or a class for an expanded clone.

v_gene: TRBV12-3/TRBV12-4
abundance: many
j_gene: TRBJ2-2
d_gene: NA
CDR3aa: CASSSFLLQGENTGELFF
CDR3nt: TGTGCCAGCAGTTCCTTCCTACTCCAAGGGGAGAACACCGGGGAGCTGTTTTTT

v_gene: TRBV28
abundance: many
j_gene: TRBJ2-7
d_gene: TRBD2
CDR3aa: CASTEKRDRYEQYF
CDR3nt: TGTGCCAGCACCGAGAAGCGGGACCGCTACGAGCAGTACTTC

v_gene: TRBV20-1
abundance: many
j_gene: TRBJ2-7
d_gene: TRBD1
CDR3aa: CSANDRGWNYEQYF
CDR3nt: TGCAGTGCTAACGACAGGGGGTGGAACTACGAGCAGTACTTC

v_gene: TRBV20-1
abundance: NA
j_gene: TRBJ2-7
d_gene: NA
CDR3aa: CSAQGSYEQYF
CDR3nt: TGCAGTGCCCAGGGTTCCTACGAGCAGTACTTC

v_gene: TRBV5-1
abundance: many
j_gene: TRBJ2-5
d_gene: NA
CDR3aa: CASSLVYFQETQYF
CDR3nt: TGCGCCAGCAGCTTGGTCTATTTCCAAGAGACCCAGTACTTC

v_gene: TRBV5-1
abundance: many
j_gene: TRBJ2-7
d_gene: TRBD2
CDR3aa: CASSFSLTSGGSYEQYF
CDR3nt: TGCGCCAGCAGCTTTTCCCTGACTAGCGGGGGCTCCTACGAGCAGTACTTC

v_gene: TRBV15
abundance: few
j_gene: TRBJ2-2
d_gene: TRBD2
CDR3aa: CATRLAGGRNTGELFF
CDR3nt: TGTGCCACCAGACTAGCGGGGGGTAGGAACACCGGGGAGCTGTTTTTT

v_gene: TRBV29-1
abundance: NA
j_gene: TRBJ2-5
d_gene: NA
CDR3aa: CSVGPSQETQYF
CDR3nt: TGCAGCGTAGGACCTTCGCAAGAGACCCAGTACTTC

v_gene: TRBV12-3/TRBV12-4
abundance: once
j_gene: TRBJ2-5
d_gene: TRBD2
CDR3aa: CASSSSGGPWETQYF
CDR3nt: TGTGCCAGCAGCTCTAGCGGGGGGCCGTGGGAGACCCAGTACTTC

v_gene: TRBV10-2
abundance: many
j_gene: TRBJ1-1
d_gene: NA
CDR3aa: CASHGVGNTEAFF
CDR3nt: TGCGCCAGCCATGGGGTCGGGAACACTGAAGCTTTCTTT

v_gene: TRBV20-1
abundance: NA
j_gene: TRBJ2-5
d_gene: TRBD2
CDR3aa: CSARVPSGGVGETQYF
CDR3nt: TGCAGTGCTAGAGTCCCTAGCGGGGGGGTCGGCGAGACCCAGTACTTC

v_gene: TRBV10-2
abundance: medium-sized
j_gene: TRBJ2-7
d_gene: NA
CDR3aa: CASSDGAYEQYF
CDR3nt: TGCGCCAGCAGTGACGGAGCCTACGAGCAGTACTTC

v_gene: TRBV5-1
abundance: many
j_gene: TRBJ2-7
d_gene: NA
CDR3aa: CASSPSGTKSYEQYF
CDR3nt: TGCGCCAGCAGCCCCTCCGGGACAAAGAGCTACGAGCAGTACTTC

v_gene: TRBV6-1
abundance: many
j_gene: TRBJ1-2
d_gene: TRBD1
CDR3aa: CASSGDRGGIYGYTF
CDR3nt: TGTGCCAGCAGTGGCGACAGGGGGGGTATCTATGGCTACACCTTC

v_gene: TRBV20-1
abundance: NA
j_gene: TRBJ1-2
d_gene: TRBD1
CDR3aa: CSASPDREHTF
CDR3nt: TGCAGTGCTTCTCCTGACAGGGAACACACCTTC

v_gene: TRBV20-1
abundance: many
j_gene: TRBJ1-6
d_gene: NA
CDR3aa: CSARLGARAGNSPLHF
CDR3nt: TGCAGTGCTAGACTGGGGGCCCGGGCCGGGAATTCACCCCTCCACTTT

v_gene: TRBV20-1
abundance: many
j_gene: TRBJ1-1
d_gene: TRBD1
CDR3aa: CSARDPGTGNTEAFF
CDR3nt: TGCAGTGCTAGAGATCCCGGGACAGGGAACACTGAAGCTTTCTTT

v_gene: TRBV5-6
abundance: many
j_gene: TRBJ2-1
d_gene: NA
CDR3aa: CASSLIIRVDNEQFF
CDR3nt: TGTGCCAGCAGCTTGATCATTCGGGTCGACAATGAGCAGTTCTTC

v_gene: TRBV5-5
abundance: many
j_gene: TRBJ1-5
d_gene: NA
CDR3aa: CASSLGSGWDQPQHF
CDR3nt: TGTGCCAGCAGCTTGGGCTCGGGGTGGGATCAGCCCCAGCATTTT

v_gene: TRBV29-1
abundance: many
j_gene: TRBJ1-4
d_gene: TRBD1
CDR3aa: CGDRGRENEKLFF
CDR3nt: TGCGGAGACAGGGGCCGCGAGAATGAAAAACTGTTTTTT

v_gene: TRBV9
abundance: many
j_gene: TRBJ2-7
d_gene: TRBD2
CDR3aa: CASEPGLAGPRSYEQYF
CDR3nt: TGTGCCAGCGAACCGGGACTAGCGGGACCCCGCTCCTACGAGCAGTACTTC

v_gene: TRBV7-9
abundance: many
j_gene: TRBJ1-1
d_gene: NA
CDR3aa: CASSSTGLDYEAFF
CDR3nt: TGTGCCAGCAGCTCAACAGGGCTCGATTATGAAGCTTTCTTT

v_gene: TRBV6-5
abundance: many
j_gene: TRBJ2-3
d_gene: TRBD1
CDR3aa: CASSYSGTGEYF
CDR3nt: TGTGCCAGCAGTTACTCCGGGACAGGGGAGTATTTT

v_gene: TRBV29-1
abundance: many
j_gene: TRBJ2-6
d_gene: NA
CDR3aa: CSPHGGGTDTSGANVLTF
CDR3nt: TGCAGCCCACATGGAGGGGGGACGGACACCTCTGGGGCCAACGTCCTGACTTTC

v_gene: TRBV7-2
abundance: many
j_gene: TRBJ2-1
d_gene: NA
CDR3aa: CASSFGRSTTYNEQFF
CDR3nt: TGTGCCAGCAGCTTCGGGAGATCGACAACCTACAATGAGCAGTTCTTC

v_gene: TRBV5-1
abundance: many
j_gene: TRBJ2-1
d_gene: NA
CDR3aa: CASSPQRGPPEQFF
CDR3nt: TGCGCCAGCAGCCCACAAAGGGGACCCCCCGAGCAGTTCTTC

v_gene: TRBV20-1
abundance: many
j_gene: TRBJ1-4
d_gene: NA
CDR3aa: CSARAPDGATNEKLFF
CDR3nt: TGCAGTGCTAGAGCTCCGGACGGTGCAACTAATGAAAAACTGTTTTTT

v_gene: TRBV4-2
abundance: many
j_gene: TRBJ1-4
d_gene: NA
CDR3aa: CASSQEEAFIGTGLLNEKLFF
CDR3nt: TGTGCCAGCAGCCAAGAGGAAGCTTTTATTGGTACAGGGCTTTTAAATGAAAAACTGTTTTTT

v_gene: TRBV29-1
abundance: many
j_gene: TRBJ1-2
d_gene: TRBD1
CDR3aa: CSVPLHGTGNYGYTF
CDR3nt: TGCAGCGTTCCGTTACACGGGACAGGGAACTATGGCTACACCTTC

v_gene: TRBV29-1
abundance: many
j_gene: TRBJ1-2
d_gene: NA
CDR3aa: CSVMGAGGYTF
CDR3nt: TGCAGCGTTATGGGGGCGGGTGGCTACACCTTC

v_gene: TRBV18
abundance: many
j_gene: TRBJ1-1
d_gene: TRBD1
CDR3aa: CASSPGTGEEGSNTEAFF
CDR3nt: TGTGCCAGCTCACCAGGGACAGGGGAGGAGGGGTCGAACACTGAAGCTTTCTTT

v_gene: TRBV14
abundance: many
j_gene: TRBJ2-1
d_gene: NA
CDR3aa: CASSLPRSYNEQFF
CDR3nt: TGTGCCAGCAGCCTCCCCCGCTCCTACAATGAGCAGTTCTTC

v_gene: TRBV5-1
abundance: many
j_gene: TRBJ2-3
d_gene: NA
CDR3aa: CASSSQTGPQYF
CDR3nt: TGCGCCAGCAGCTCCCAGACGGGTCCGCAGTATTTT

v_gene: TRBV7-8
abundance: few
j_gene: TRBJ2-7
d_gene: NA
CDR3aa: CASSYNRGGDEQYF
CDR3nt: TGTGCCAGCAGCTACAACAGGGGCGGGGACGAGCAGTACTTC

v_gene: TRBV7-2
abundance: many
j_gene: TRBJ2-1
d_gene: NA
CDR3aa: CASSLALWDEQFF
CDR3nt: TGTGCCAGCAGCTTAGCGTTGTGGGATGAGCAGTTCTTC

v_gene: TRBV20-1
abundance: many
j_gene: TRBJ2-3
d_gene: TRBD1
CDR3aa: CSAARGTGVPDTQYF
CDR3nt: TGCAGTGCTGCGCGGGGGACAGGGGTCCCAGATACGCAGTATTTT

v_gene: TRBV20-1
abundance: few
j_gene: TRBJ2-7
d_gene: TRBD2
CDR3aa: CSARSSGRPVYEQYF
CDR3nt: TGCAGTGCTAGATCTAGCGGGAGGCCCGTCTACGAGCAGTACTTC

v_gene: TRBV6-1
abundance: once
j_gene: TRBJ1-6
d_gene: TRBD1
CDR3aa: CASSRPGQGKSPLHF
CDR3nt: TGTGCCAGCAGCCGACCGGGACAGGGGAAGTCACCCCTCCACTTT

v_gene: TRBV20-1
abundance: many
j_gene: TRBJ1-2
d_gene: TRBD1
CDR3aa: CSAPGGYGYTF
CDR3nt: TGCAGTGCTCCAGGGGGCTATGGCTACACCTTC

v_gene: TRBV6-1
abundance: many
j_gene: TRBJ1-6
d_gene: NA
CDR3aa: CASSEVGGPPRSPLHF
CDR3nt: TGTGCCAGCAGTGAAGTGGGGGGTCCCCCAAGATCACCCCTCCACTTT

v_gene: TRBV12-5
abundance: few
j_gene: TRBJ2-1
d_gene: TRBD2
CDR3aa: CASGLGQTGTRRNEQFF
CDR3nt: TGTGCTAGTGGTTTGGGACAGACCGGGACTAGAAGGAATGAGCAGTTCTTC

v_gene: TRBV6-5
abundance: NA
j_gene: TRBJ1-2
d_gene: TRBD1
CDR3aa: CASSYSGTENYGYTF
CDR3nt: TGTGCCAGCAGTTACTCCGGGACAGAAAACTATGGCTACACCTTC